Listed below are T cell receptor beta chains from one sample, sequenced in a study of PD-1 blockade in classical Hodgkin lymphoma. The method was immunoSEQ multiplex PCR; TCRdb's version includes in-frame clones alone and lacks a portion of them. This sample has 100,000 to 130,000 clones; 70% to 90% occur once, and the top ten carry about 20%. Specimen: peripheral blood mononuclear cells (PBMCs), collected before the second cycle of nivolumab. The receptors derive from a human donor with classical Hodgkin lymphoma. CDR3s include the opening cysteine and the closing phenylalanine or tryptophan. Fields, in order: J gene, D gene, clone size, V gene, CDR3 DNA, CDR3 protein. A D gene is named only where the DNA matches it firmly. Clone size appears in some rows only: once, few, many, or a class for an expanded clone.

TRBJ1-1 | NA | NA | TRBV28 | TGTGCCAGCAGTTTATGGATCGTGGGGGTGGGAAACACTGAAGCTTTCTTT | CASSLWIVGVGNTEAFF
TRBJ2-3 | TRBD1 | NA | TRBV25-1 | TGTGCCAGCAGTGAAAAGTCGGGACAGGGCCGGGGAGATACGCAGTATTTT | CASSEKSGQGRGDTQYF
TRBJ2-7 | NA | NA | TRBV29-1 | TGCAGCGTTGGAGAGCCCTGGAGCTCCTACGAGCAGTACTTC | CSVGEPWSSYEQYF
TRBJ2-7 | NA | NA | TRBV30 | TGTGCCTGGAGCCCCCTCTTGGCCCCCATTCCCGACGAGCAGTACTTC | CAWSPLLAPIPDEQYF
TRBJ2-7 | TRBD2 | NA | TRBV5-1 | TGCGCCAGCAGCTCGAGCGGGAATCAATACGAGCAGTACTTC | CASSSSGNQYEQYF
TRBJ2-5 | NA | NA | TRBV5-1 | TGCGCCAGCAGCCTCGGGACGGCCCAAGAGACCCAGTACTTC | CASSLGTAQETQYF
TRBJ2-7 | NA | NA | TRBV5-6 | TGTGCCAGCAGCTTTACCGGATCAGAGCAGTACTTC | CASSFTGSEQYF
TRBJ1-5 | NA | NA | TRBV12-5 | TGTGCTAGTGGTTTGGTTTCTCAGCCCCAGCATTTT | CASGLVSQPQHF
TRBJ2-2 | TRBD2 | NA | TRBV5-1 | TGCGCCAGCAATCTAGCGGGAGCCCCCACCGGGGAGCTGTTTTTT | CASNLAGAPTGELFF
TRBJ2-1 | NA | few | TRBV28 | TGTGCCAGGATATGGACAGCCAATGATCACAATGAGCAGTTCTTC | CARIWTANDHNEQFF
TRBJ2-7 | NA | NA | TRBV10-3 | TGTGCCATCAGTGAGAGGCAGGGCCCCCGTTCCTACGAGCAGTACTTC | CAISERQGPRSYEQYF
TRBJ1-4 | NA | NA | TRBV6-1 | TGTGCCAGCAGTGGCGGGACTTCGGGTGAAAAACTGTTTTTT | CASSGGTSGEKLFF
TRBJ2-7 | NA | NA | TRBV5-6 | TGTGCCAGCAGCTTTGGGGGTGGGGAGCAGTACTTC | CASSFGGGEQYF
TRBJ2-5 | TRBD1 | NA | TRBV5-6 | TGTGCCAGCAGCTTGGAAGGGACAGGGGTAGAGACCCAGTACTTC | CASSLEGTGVETQYF
TRBJ1-1 | NA | few | TRBV29-1 | TGCAGCGTTAGTCCCGCAAACACTGAAGCTTTCTTT | CSVSPANTEAFF
TRBJ2-7 | NA | NA | TRBV25-1 | TGTGCCAGCAGTGAATGGGGGGGGACAGACTACGAGCAGTACTTC | CASSEWGGTDYEQYF
TRBJ1-5 | TRBD1 | NA | TRBV19 | TGTGCCAGTAGTAATGACGACAGGGAGGATCAGCCCCAGCATTTT | CASSNDDREDQPQHF
TRBJ1-2 | NA | NA | TRBV5-1 | TGCGCCAGCAGCTTAGCCGGAGGGCAAAAAAACGGCTACACCTTC | CASSLAGGQKNGYTF
TRBJ1-5 | NA | NA | TRBV19 | TGTGCCAGTAGGCCGTGGGACCAAGGTGTATCATCCCAGCATTTT | CASRPWDQGVSSQHF
TRBJ2-7 | NA | NA | TRBV6-1 | TGTGCCAGCAGTGTCAGCGGGTCTATCTACGAGCAGTACTTC | CASSVSGSIYEQYF
TRBJ2-4 | NA | NA | TRBV14 | TGTGCCAGCAGCCAAGATGCAGGGCTGAACATTCAGTACTTC | CASSQDAGLNIQYF
TRBJ1-3 | NA | few | TRBV28 | TGTGCCAGCAGTTTATCGGGGACGTCTGGAAACACCATATATTTT | CASSLSGTSGNTIYF
TRBJ2-1 | TRBD2 | NA | TRBV25-1 | TGTGCCAGCAGCCTGGGAGCGGGGGACAATGAGCAGTTCTTC | CASSLGAGDNEQFF
TRBJ2-7 | NA | once | TRBV10-3 | TGTGCCATCAGTGAACAATCAGTCCTCGAGCAGTACTTC | CAISEQSVLEQYF